The entry below describes one T cell receptor beta chain. The entry originates in a study of glioma-infiltrating T cells after dendritic cell vaccination. Study information: Glioblastoma patients came from Phase I and II dendritic cell vaccination trials. Dendritic cell vaccine was injected intradermally three times, biweekly.

Primers: 60 V beta forward and 13 J beta reverse. Method: immunoSEQ multiplex PCR; TCRdb's copy keeps in-frame clones and lacks some. The sample yields under 130,000 clones, roughly 80% seen once. From germline, CDR1 is MDHEN and CDR2 SYDVKM. Trimming removed 3 bases at V and 2 bases at J, with 18 bases between. CDR3 length equals 17 residues. The chain recombines TRBV28 with TRBJ2-3, with D uncertain. The TCR was taken from a human donor with glioblastoma. The input for sequencing was blood, taken before dendritic cell vaccination. The DNA for the CDR3 is TGTGCCAGCAGTTTCTCCCTGATTGCGGAGCCCACAGATACGCAGTATTTT. It yields the protein CASSFSLIAEPTDTQYF.